Here is one T cell receptor (delta chain) with its context. A far larger clone is just one base off, so this is likely a read error. TCRdb re-called the reads via CATT. This table holds around 3,500 delta-chain clones, 0.64% found once. The sample originates from a study of gamma-delta chains in newborns, infants, children. Study-wide context: Innate gammadelta T cells reportedly expand polyclonally right after birth, driven by microbial exposure, per the title.

Germline values: CDR1 GEAIGNYY, CDR2 EKD. The CDR3 length is 20 residues. The origin of this receptor is a child who was a newborn, infant or young child, either healthy, febrile or measles-vaccinated (not recorded which). Input material: blood. The chain recombines TRDV2 with TRDJ3; D may be TRDD3 (6 bases). In DNA, the CDR3 is TGTGCCCGTGACACCTGGGGTCTTGGCTCAAGCTCCTGGGACACCCGACAGATGTTTTTC. It specifies CARDTWGLGSSSWDTRQMFF.